The entry that follows covers one T cell receptor beta chain sequence. Its target is unknown. The record originates from a study of T cell responses to AZD1222 COVID-19 vaccine. Study-level findings and limits: Seropositive AZD1222 recipients at baseline numbered only five or six. Repertoires were obtained only post-peak T cell response. The donor group comprised mostly white British people and more females; the analysis possibly underestimated clonal diversity.

Clones were sequenced by immunoSEQ multiplex PCR, and TCRdb holds only the in-frame ones, with some missing. The data show 130,000 or so clones, with 75% to 85% seen just once and roughly a quarter held by the top ten. Specimen: peripheral blood, collected 28 days after the second AZD1222 dose. The origin of this receptor is an adult who received the AZD1222 COVID-19 vaccine.

The DNA of the CDR3 is TGTGCCAGCAGCCAACCGGGACTAGTAATTGGCTACGAGCAGTACTTC. Its translation is CASSQPGLVIGYEQYF. The chain recombines TRBV28 with TRBJ2-7, with 8 positions matching TRBD2. J lost 3 bases, V lost 6 bases, and 13 bases had no gene match. This CDR3 has 16 residues. Germline loops: CDR1 MDHEN, CDR2 SYDVKM.